This T cell receptor (beta chain) was retrieved from a study of long-term antiretroviral therapy in people with HIV. Every specimen provided about 0.9-10 million cryopreserved PBMC before DNA extraction took place. This clone was seen only once. Its antigen is undetermined. Unmatched junction bases numbered 4, after V lost 3 bases and J lost 3 bases. This CDR3 has 14 residues. The germline CDR1 and CDR2 sequences are MDHEN and SYDVKM. immunoSEQ v3.0 was run at survey level. What sequencing targeted per sample was about 35,000-50,000 T-cell genomes. Assay used: immunoSEQ multiplex PCR; TCRdb lists only in-frame clones, some missing. Here the sample spans approximately 19,000 clones, more than 75% being singletons. Study-level results: The blood, collected between 2004 and 2017, was possibly taken under older ART regimens. Relative to control repertoires, HIV repertoires exhibited narrower CDR3 length ranges.

The specimen comprised unsorted PBMCs, sampled 2.6 years after starting antiretroviral therapy. The receptor's source is a woman aged 50 to 60 with HIV. The chain couples TRBV28 to TRBJ2-7; 8 nucleotides align to TRBD1. The CDR3 is CASSFGQGLYEQYF. DNA for the CDR3: TGTGCCAGCAGTTTCGGACAGGGTCTCTACGAGCAGTACTTC.